Presented here are 18 T cell receptor beta chains from one specimen sequenced in a study of T cell changes during pregnancy in multiple sclerosis. Assay used: immunoSEQ multiplex PCR; TCRdb lists only in-frame clones, some missing. The data contain some 100,000 clones, around 90% of them singletons. The sample consisted of peripheral blood, taken in the second trimester of pregnancy. These receptors were collected from a female donor with multiple sclerosis, enrolled in a pregnancy study.

J is TRBJ2-3 and V is TRBV19; 8 nucleotides align to TRBD2. Germline CDR1 is LNHDA and CDR2 is SQIVND (reference sequence). Trimming at V came to 3 bases and at J to 0 bases, leaving 11 bases not matched to a gene. The CDR3 runs 18 residues. The chain's CDR3 is CASSIPSPGGYSTDTQYF. The CDR3 DNA follows: TGTGCCAGTAGTATCCCCTCACCGGGGGGGTATAGCACAGATACGCAGTATTTT.

This chain links TRBV6-5 with TRBJ1-3; D unresolved. CDR3 size: 13 residues. V lost 2 bases and J lost 0, with 2 bases in between. Looked up from germline, CDR1 is MNHEY and CDR2 is SVGAGI. Written as DNA, the CDR3 is TGTGCCAGCAGTTACCTCTCTGGAAACACCATATATTTT. Protein: CASSYLSGNTIYF.

J is TRBJ1-3 and V is TRBV2; D not resolved. This CDR3 comprises 14 residues. Germline values: CDR1 SNHLY, CDR2 FYNNEI. Trimming shortened V by 4 bases and J by 7 bases, and 14 bases separated the two germline ends. The CDR3, as DNA: TGTGCCAGCAGTGCGGGGAGACTGAGGAACACCATATATTTT. Residues: CASSAGRLRNTIYF.

The rearrangement uses TRBV19 and TRBJ2-2, with 8 bases fitting TRBD1. V dropped 5 bases and J dropped 0; count of bases not matched to a gene: 5. Germline lookup yields CDR1 LNHDA and CDR2 SQIVND (reference sequence). CDR3 length equals 16 residues. DNA of the CDR3: TGTGCCAGTAGTTTACAGGGGGGAACGAACACCGGGGAGCTGTTTTTT. It is translated as CASSLQGGTNTGELFF.

The CDR3 sequence: CASGSGAGGEKLFF. The CDR3 DNA is TGTGCCAGCGGGAGTGGTGCGGGTGGTGAAAAACTGTTTTTT. The rearrangement links TRBV9 to TRBJ1-4, with unresolved D. The germline V gene has CDR1 SGDLS and CDR2 YYNGEE. This CDR3 has 14 amino acids. Trimming stripped 7 bases from V and 7 bases from J, with 17 bases between.

The chain uses TRBV27 and TRBJ2-7, with a weak D call TRBD1 (5 bases). Germline assignment: CDR1 MNHEY and CDR2 SMNVEV (reference sequence). This CDR3 is built from 17 residues. V was trimmed by 3 bases and J by 0 bases, leaving 18 bases between them. For the CDR3, the DNA is TGTGCCAGCAGTTTCTCTGCCCCGGACACGAGCTCCTACGAGCAGTACTTC. Translation: CASSFSAPDTSSYEQYF.

The chain uses TRBV2 and TRBJ2-5, with 9 bases lining up with TRBD1. The CDR3 spans 15 residues. V dropped 5 bases and J dropped 1; count of bases not matched to a gene: 5. Per germline, CDR1 SNHLY and CDR2 FYNNEI. In DNA, the CDR3 is TGTGCCAGCAGTCGGACAGGGGTGGCCCAAGAGACCCAGTACTTC. This encodes CASSRTGVAQETQYF. The complete variable domain, with remaining parts taken from reference TRBV2 and TRBJ2-5, reads EPEVTQTPSHQVTQMGQEVILRCVPISNHLYFYWYRQILGQKVEFLVSFYNNEISEKSEIFDDQFSVERPDGSNFTLKIRSTKLEDSAMYFCASSRTGVAQETQYFGPGTRLLVL.

V gene TRBV12-5 combines with J gene TRBJ2-2; 13 bases are a match to TRBD2. V shed 3 bases and J 6 bases; nucleotides not matched to a gene: 1. The CDR3 spans 15 residues. Germline CDR1 is LGHNT and CDR2 is FRNRAP. The CDR3 bases are TGTGCTAGTGGTTTAGGACTAGCGGGAGCCGGGGAGCTGTTTTTT. Protein: CASGLGLAGAGELFF. Full variable domain (remainder filled in from reference TRBV12-5 and TRBJ2-2): DARVTQTPRHKVTEMGQEVTMRCQPILGHNTVFWYRQTMMQGLELLAYFRNRAPLDDSGMPKDRFSAEMPDATLATLKIQPSEPRDSAVYFCASGLGLAGAGELFFGEGSRLTVL.

The V gene is TRBV5-1, the J gene TRBJ1-3; 9 positions match TRBD1. The length of the CDR3 is 16 residues. V lost 0 bases and J lost 1; bases outside the gene matches: 2. The germline V gene has CDR1 SGHRS and CDR2 YFSETQ. DNA of the CDR3: TGCGCCAGCAGCTTGGGAGGGACAGGGTCTGGAAACACCATATATTTT. Its translation: CASSLGGTGSGNTIYF.

CDR3 loop: CASSQTSGSFKQYF. The CDR3 DNA is TGTGCCAGCAGCCAGACTAGCGGGAGTTTCAAGCAGTACTTC. The V and J genes are TRBV14 and TRBJ2-7; TRBD2 agrees at 12 bases. Trimming removed 3 bases from V and 8 bases from J; junction bases left unmatched: 5. Per the germline V gene, CDR1 is SGHDN and CDR2 is FVKESK. The CDR3 sequence is 14 residues long.

This chain connects TRBV7-3 to TRBJ2-5; weak D call: TRBD1 (6 bases). There are 13 residues in the CDR3. Germline CDR1 reads SGHTA; CDR2 reads FQGTGA. The V gene lost 2 bases and the J gene lost 7 bases, with 11 bases spanning the gap. The CDR3: CASSLPEQGTQYF. The CDR3 nucleotides read TGTGCCAGCAGCTTACCGGAACAGGGGACCCAGTACTTC.

The chain uses TRBV10-3 and TRBJ1-1; D might be TRBD1 (5 bases). V was trimmed by 2 bases and J by 7 bases, leaving 8 bases between them. This CDR3 contains 12 residues. Germline CDR1 reads ENHRY; CDR2 reads SYGVKD. The CDR3 nucleotides are TGTGCCATCAGTGAGGACAGCCTTGAAGCTTTCTTT. The encoded protein is CAISEDSLEAFF.

This rearrangement joins TRBV6-6 to TRBJ2-3; tentatively, D is TRBD2 (7 bases). The germline V and J ends were trimmed by 2 bases and 4 bases, with 13 bases remaining between them. The CDR3 contains 15 residues. Germline lookup yields CDR1 MNHNY and CDR2 SVGAGI (reference sequence). The CDR3 DNA reads TGTGCCAGCAGTTACGAGGGGGGGCCGGCAGATACGCAGTATTTT. Encoded protein: CASSYEGGPADTQYF.

V and J are TRBV6-1 and TRBJ1-2; D is perhaps TRBD1 (6 bases). The CDR3 sequence is 15 residues long. Germline CDR1 reads MNHNS; CDR2 reads SASEGT. V shed 6 bases and J shed 3 bases, with 17 bases lying between them. The CDR3 DNA sequence: TGTGCCAGCAGAAAACCTGGACAGTCTCACTATGGCTACACCTTC. Protein: CASRKPGQSHYGYTF.

The chain employs TRBV6-1 and TRBJ1-2; 7 bases agree with TRBD1. The V gene end was trimmed by 6 bases and the J gene end by 1 base; junction bases not matched to a gene: 5. Germline loops: CDR1 MNHNS, CDR2 SASEGT. The length of the CDR3 is 14 residues. Here the CDR3 DNA reads TGTGCCAGCAGCCCAAGACAGGGTAACTATGGCTACACCTTC. As protein: CASSPRQGNYGYTF.

This chain links TRBV7-9 with TRBJ2-1; tentatively, D is TRBD1 (6 bases). The CDR3 runs 13 residues. The germline gives CDR1 SEHNR, CDR2 FQNEAQ (reference sequence). V was cut by 4 bases and J by 5 bases, with 9 bases left in between. CDR3: CASSSYRDNEQFF. CDR3 in DNA: TGTGCCAGCAGCTCATACAGGGACAATGAGCAGTTCTTC.

The chain has TRBV11-2 and TRBJ2-7, with 10 positions matching TRBD2. The ends lost 6 bases at V and 7 bases at J; junction bases unmatched: 12. Per the germline V gene, CDR1 is SGHAT and CDR2 is FQNNGV. The CDR3 is made up of 15 amino acids. The chain's CDR3 is CASRLRAGGPDEQYF. The CDR3 DNA reads TGTGCCAGCAGATTACGAGCGGGGGGGCCGGATGAGCAGTACTTC.

The chain is built from TRBV19 and TRBJ1-1; perhaps TRBD1 as D (5 bases). Germline loops: CDR1 LNHDA, CDR2 SQIVND (reference sequence). The V end was cut by 4 bases, the J end by 0 bases, with 9 bases between. The CDR3 length is 14 residues. The CDR3 DNA is TGTGCCAGTAGTAACCAGGGATTGAACACTGAAGCTTTCTTT. It codes for CASSNQGLNTEAFF.